A single sample gave rise to the 24 T cell receptor beta chains below, sequenced in a study of T cell responses to AZD1222 COVID-19 vaccine. Produced via immunoSEQ multiplex PCR; TCRdb's table is partial and in-frame only. The table lists 140,000 to 150,000 clones, around 88% of them singletons. The source material was peripheral blood, sampled on day 0 of AZD1222 vaccination. These receptors all stem from an adult in good health.

CDR3 region: CAWSVSGSNTSPLHF. CDR3 nucleotides: TGTGCCTGGAGTGTATCAGGGAGTAATACTTCACCCCTCCACTTT. This chain uses TRBV30 with TRBJ1-6; D is perhaps TRBD1 (5 bases). Germline CDR1 is GTSNPN and CDR2 is SVGIG (reference sequence). V was trimmed by 0 bases and J by 9 bases, leaving 15 bases between them. CDR3 length: 15 amino acids. The whole variable domain, filled in from reference TRBV30 and TRBJ1-6, reads SQTIHQWPATLVQPVGSPLSLECTVEGTSNPNLYWYRQAAGRGLQLLFYSVGIGQISSEVPQNLSASRPQDRQFILSSKKLLLSDSGFYLCAWSVSGSNTSPLHFGNGTRLTVT.

The chain is built from TRBV7-2 and TRBJ1-5, with D perhaps matching TRBD1 (6 bases). V was cut by 2 bases and J by 7 bases, with 9 bases left in between. Germline V gene sequence: CDR1 SGHTA, CDR2 FQGNSA. The CDR3 has 13 amino acids. The CDR3: CASSLNRVQPQHF. CDR3 sequence (DNA): TGTGCCAGCAGCTTAAACAGGGTCCAGCCCCAGCATTTT.

This clone showed up just a few times. The chain joins TRBV27 to TRBJ1-6; 9 bases align to TRBD1. The germline gives CDR1 MNHEY, CDR2 SMNVEV (reference sequence). V shed 5 bases, J shed 9 bases, and the junction held 5 bases outside the gene matches. CDR3 size: 14 residues. The CDR3 loop is CASSPGQGRSPLHF. For the CDR3, the DNA is TGTGCCAGCAGTCCGGGACAGGGACGTTCACCCCTCCACTTT.

The V gene is TRBV28, the J gene TRBJ2-7; no clear D. Germline loops: CDR1 MDHEN, CDR2 SYDVKM. This CDR3 has 11 residues. V was cut by 9 bases and J by 6 bases, with 12 bases left in between. In DNA form, the CDR3 reads TGTGCCAGTCCGTCTAACGGCGAGCAGTACTTC. Translation: CASPSNGEQYF.

The rearrangement links TRBV6-5 to TRBJ1-1; 9 bases map to TRBD1. This CDR3 region has 13 residues. Germline V gene lookup returns CDR1 MNHEY and CDR2 SVGAGI. Germline trimming cut 6 bases from V and 4 bases from J; bases unmatched to any gene: 3. Written as DNA, the CDR3 is TGTGCCAGCAGCCAGACAGGGGGCACTGAAGCTTTCTTT. Protein sequence: CASSQTGGTEAFF.

The chain carries TRBV29-1 and TRBJ2-7; 7 bases are a match to TRBD2. This CDR3 spans 14 amino acids. V lost 5 bases and J lost 0; bases outside the gene matches: 7. CDR1 is SQVTM and CDR2 is ANQGSEA in the germline V gene. Here the CDR3 DNA reads TGCAGCGTTAGCGGGACCCTAGGCTCCTACGAGCAGTACTTC. Translated, it gives CSVSGTLGSYEQYF.

The chain links TRBV27 to TRBJ1-4; possibly TRBD1 for D (5 bases). CDR3 length: 14 amino acids. V lost 6 bases to trimming and J lost 8 bases, with 16 bases between them. The germline gives CDR1 MNHEY, CDR2 SMNVEV (reference sequence). The CDR3 DNA sequence: TGTGCCAGCAGACGAGGGACTGGGGGAGAAAAACTGTTTTTT. Its protein product is CASRRGTGGEKLFF.

The rearrangement uses TRBV30 and TRBJ1-4, with D perhaps TRBD1 (6 bases). The CDR3 runs to 13 residues. CDR1 GTSNPN and CDR2 SVGIG come from the germline V gene (reference sequence). The V gene lost 4 bases and the J gene lost 4 bases, with 10 bases spanning the gap. The CDR3 bases are TGTGCCTGGACGGGGGGCCGTAATGAAAAACTGTTTTTT. Protein: CAWTGGRNEKLFF.

The chain recombines TRBV7-2 with TRBJ2-3; D possibly corresponds to TRBD1 (6 bases). The V gene lost 5 bases and the J gene lost 5 bases, with 23 bases spanning the gap. Germline V gives CDR1 SGHTA, CDR2 FQGNSA. The CDR3 runs to 17 residues. CDR3 loop: CASSAQALSGVKDTQYF. The CDR3 nucleotides read TGTGCCAGCAGCGCCCAGGCGTTGTCAGGGGTTAAAGATACGCAGTATTTT.

The V gene is TRBV5-4, the J gene TRBJ2-7; tentatively, D is TRBD2 (7 bases). V was trimmed by 4 bases and J by 3 bases, leaving 17 bases between them. CDR1 SGHNT and CDR2 YYREEE come from the germline V gene (reference sequence). This CDR3 region has 15 residues. In nucleotides, the CDR3 is TGTGCCAGCAGCCCCGAAGGGGGGGGGCTCTACGAGCAGTACTTC. Its translation: CASSPEGGGLYEQYF.

The chain links TRBV9 to TRBJ2-2, with 8 bases lining up with TRBD2. Germline V gene sequence: CDR1 SGDLS, CDR2 YYNGEE. The V and J ends lost 4 bases and 7 bases, in that order; junction bases with no gene match: 12. The CDR3 has 16 residues. The CDR3 reads CASSFHSGDDGGELFF. DNA for the CDR3: TGTGCCAGCAGCTTCCATAGCGGGGACGATGGCGGGGAGCTGTTTTTT.

The genes are TRBV5-8 and TRBJ2-2; no clear D gene. Germline assignment: CDR1 SGHTS and CDR2 YDEGEE. The CDR3 length is 15 residues. Trimming stripped 1 base from V and 0 bases from J, with 7 bases between. Here the CDR3 reads CASSLLAPNTGELFF. The DNA of the CDR3 is TGTGCCAGCAGCTTGTTGGCGCCGAACACCGGGGAGCTGTTTTTT. The full variable domain, its missing parts supplied by reference TRBV5-8 and TRBJ2-2, is EAGVTQSPTHLIKTRGQQATLRCSPISGHTSVYWYQQALGLGLQFLLWYDEGEERNRGNFPPRFSGRQFPNYSSELNVNALELEDSALYLCASSLLAPNTGELFFGEGSRLTVL.

V gene TRBV6-2 or TRBV6-3 combines with J gene TRBJ1-3, with D maybe TRBD1 (5 bases). Germline V gene lookup returns CDR1 MNHEY and CDR2 SVGEGT. V was shortened by 2 bases and J by 0 bases, with 17 bases between the two germline ends. The CDR3 loop spans 18 amino acids. For the CDR3, the DNA is TGTGCCAGCAGTTACCCCCGACGGGGCACACGCTCTGGAAACACCATATATTTT. Its protein product is CASSYPRRGTRSGNTIYF.

This chain joins TRBV5-1 and TRBJ1-6; no clear D gene. CDR3 length: 14 amino acids. Germline V gene sequence: CDR1 SGHRS, CDR2 YFSETQ. V lost 8 bases and J lost 8, with 17 bases in between. The CDR3 spells CASREGESYSPLHF. In DNA form, the CDR3 reads TGCGCCAGTCGTGAAGGAGAGAGTTATTCACCCCTCCACTTT.

The chain recombines TRBV29-1 with TRBJ2-1, with 12 bases lining up with TRBD2. The germline V gene encodes CDR1 SQVTM and CDR2 ANQGSEA. J gave up 8 bases and V 2 bases, and 7 bases lay outside the gene matches. There are 15 residues in the CDR3. CDR3 loop: CSVEKLAGGLDEQFF. The CDR3 DNA reads TGCAGCGTTGAAAAACTAGCGGGGGGACTCGATGAGCAGTTCTTC.

The V call is TRBV2, the J call TRBJ1-6, with 7 bases identical to TRBD1. Unmatched junction bases numbered 12, after V lost 7 bases and J lost 9 bases. This CDR3 has 15 amino acids. Germline assignment: CDR1 SNHLY and CDR2 FYNNEI. The CDR3 here is CASTTMGQQGSPLHF. The CDR3 DNA is TGTGCCAGCACCACCATGGGACAGCAAGGTTCACCCCTCCACTTT.

This sequence joins TRBV18 and TRBJ1-2, with 7 bases aligning to TRBD1. This CDR3 region has 16 residues. The V and J ends lost 3 bases and 3 bases, in that order; junction bases with no gene match: 10. CDR1 KGHSH and CDR2 LQKENI come from the germline V gene. The CDR3 is CASSPPGTANDYGYTF. The CDR3 DNA sequence: TGTGCCAGCTCACCCCCCGGGACAGCGAACGACTATGGCTACACCTTC.

This clone was observed a few times. The J gene is TRBJ2-7, the V gene TRBV18; D unclear. Trimming took 5 bases from V and 0 from J, leaving 5 bases between them. The CDR3 is made up of 12 amino acids. Per the germline V gene, CDR1 is KGHSH and CDR2 is LQKENI. The CDR3 protein is CASSSSSYEQYF. The CDR3 DNA reads as TGTGCCAGCTCATCGAGCTCCTACGAGCAGTACTTC.

The gene calls are TRBV28 and TRBJ1-5, with 8 positions matching TRBD1. Germline CDR1 reads MDHEN; CDR2 reads SYDVKM. With 6 bases clipped from V and 6 bases from J, the junction kept 10 bases outside the gene matches. CDR3 length: 15 residues. The CDR3 DNA sequence: TGTGCCAGCAGGCGAGGACAGGGTTACCCTCAGCCCCAGCATTTT. Amino acids: CASRRGQGYPQPQHF.

The rearrangement links TRBV28 to TRBJ1-5; D remains unclear. Per the germline V gene, CDR1 is MDHEN and CDR2 is SYDVKM. CDR3 size: 14 residues. V was trimmed by 5 bases and J by 6 bases, leaving 14 bases between them. CDR3 residues: CASSPRGGSQPQHF. CDR3 nucleotides: TGTGCCAGCAGTCCCAGAGGAGGCAGTCAGCCCCAGCATTTT.

The chain employs TRBV2 and TRBJ2-5; TRBD2 agrees at 13 bases. CDR1 is SNHLY and CDR2 is FYNNEI in the germline V gene. CDR3 length: 16 amino acids. V lost 8 bases to trimming and J lost 4 bases; unmatched junction nucleotides: 10. CDR3 protein: CASPGLAGVPGETQYF. As DNA, the CDR3 is TGTGCCAGCCCCGGACTAGCGGGGGTCCCGGGAGAGACCCAGTACTTC.

The rearrangement links TRBV7-2 to TRBJ2-5; D gene uncertain. CDR1 and CDR2 from the germline V gene are SGHTA and FQGNSA. This CDR3 has 12 amino acids. V lost 5 bases and J lost 0, with 4 bases in between. CDR3 in amino acids: CASSLYQETQYF. The DNA for the CDR3 is TGTGCCAGCAGCCTGTACCAAGAGACCCAGTACTTC. The full variable domain, rest sourced from reference TRBV7-2 and TRBJ2-5, is GAGVSQSPSNKVTEKGKDVELRCDPISGHTALYWYRQSLGQGLEFLIYFQGNSAPDKSGLPSDRFSAERTGGSVSTLTIQRTQQEDSAVYLCASSLYQETQYFGPGTRLLVL.

The chain recombines TRBV7-6 with TRBJ2-2; D tentatively reads TRBD1 or TRBD2 (6 bases each). The V and J ends lost 5 bases and 2 bases respectively, with 15 bases between them. This CDR3 is built from 16 residues. CDR1 and CDR2 from the germline V gene are SGHVS and FNYEAQ. CDR3 sequence (DNA): TGTGCCAGCAGCCAGTCCGGGGGCACTAACACCGGGGAGCTGTTTTTT. It encodes CASSQSGGTNTGELFF.

This clone was observed once. The chain's CDR3 is CASSSDRGPETQYF. CDR3 DNA sequence: TGTGCCAGCAGCTCTGACAGGGGCCCAGAGACCCAGTACTTC. The chain links TRBV11-2 to TRBJ2-5; 8 nucleotides align to TRBD1. This CDR3 has 14 residues. J was trimmed by 4 bases and V by 4 bases; bases with no gene match: 5. Germline loops: CDR1 SGHAT, CDR2 FQNNGV.